A single sample gave rise to the 14 T cell receptor beta chains below, sequenced in a study of shared clonotypes between healthy human individuals. Here immunoSEQ multiplex PCR was the method, and the copy in TCRdb shows in-frame clones only, minus some. The repertoire holds more than 2 million clones, with around 95% as singletons. Sequenced: naive CD4+ T cells sorted from blood. The subset here: CD45RA+ positively selected. These receptors all come from a man aged 18 to 30 in good health.

The chain has TRBV2 and TRBJ1-5; TRBD1 matches 8 bases. V was pared by 6 bases and J by 3 bases, with 4 bases of the junction left unmatched. Germline V gene lookup returns CDR1 SNHLY and CDR2 FYNNEI. This CDR3 comprises 14 residues. CDR3 in amino acids: CASRGQANNQPQHF. The DNA of the CDR3 is TGTGCCAGCAGGGGACAGGCCAACAATCAGCCCCAGCATTTT.

Only a few counts were recorded for this clone. The CDR3 coding sequence is TGTGCCAGCAGCGCCGGGACTTCTAGCCTCTACGAGCAGTACTTC. Translation: CASSAGTSSLYEQYF. The chain links TRBV5-4 to TRBJ2-7; D is perhaps TRBD2 (6 bases). CDR1 and CDR2 (germline): SGHNT, YYREEE (reference sequence). This CDR3 comprises 15 residues. The ends were cut back, 4 bases at V and 3 bases at J, with 17 bases in the middle.

The genes are TRBV11-3 and TRBJ1-1, with D hard to call. From germline, CDR1 is SGHNT and CDR2 YENEEA. The CDR3 consists of 13 residues. V was shortened by 3 bases and J by 3 bases, with 8 bases between the two germline ends. The CDR3 DNA follows: TGTGCCAGCAGCTTCGGTATCGACACTGAAGCTTTCTTT. Translated: CASSFGIDTEAFF.

The rearrangement links TRBV2 to TRBJ2-7; D tentatively fits TRBD1 or TRBD2 (5 bases each). In germline, CDR1 is SNHLY, CDR2 FYNNEI. The CDR3 spans 15 residues. V lost 7 bases and J 6 bases, leaving 22 bases between the germline ends. The CDR3: CASTVDGTLVGEQYF. CDR3 DNA: TGTGCCAGCACCGTCGATGGGACCCTGGTTGGCGAGCAGTACTTC.

A single count supports this clone. In nucleotides, the CDR3 is TGTGCCAGACCACTGATGGGCACTAATGAAAAACTGTTTTTT. This codes for CARPLMGTNEKLFF. The rearrangement uses TRBV21-1 and TRBJ1-4; the table's D call of TRBD1 was not tested on the DNA. TRBV21-1 is a documented pseudogene. This CDR3 region has 14 residues.

Points on this clone: This sample includes further DNA sequences coding for the same CDR3. V usage is TRBV6-5 and J usage is TRBJ2-1; no reliable D call. Trimming removed 5 bases from V and 6 bases from J, with 5 bases in between. Germline CDR1 is MNHEY and CDR2 is SVGAGI. This CDR3 has 11 amino acids. This chain's CDR3 is CASSRANEQFF. The DNA of the CDR3 is TGTGCCAGCAGTCGTGCCAATGAGCAGTTCTTC.

V is TRBV4-1 and J is TRBJ1-4; the match to TRBD1 covers 7 bases. V shed 8 bases, J shed 0 bases, and the junction held 3 bases outside the gene matches. The CDR3 extends over 14 amino acids. Germline V CDR1 and CDR2: MGHRA, YSYEKL. The CDR3 reads CASRDRATNEKLFF. The CDR3 DNA reads as TGCGCCAGCCGGGACAGAGCAACTAATGAAAAACTGTTTTTT.

This chain joins TRBV19 and TRBJ2-3; tentatively, D is TRBD2 (6 bases). Trimming took off 5 bases at V and 6 bases at J, with 15 bases between the two ends. Germline lookup yields CDR1 LNHDA and CDR2 SQIVND (reference sequence). The CDR3 consists of 14 residues. For the CDR3, the DNA is TGTGCCAGTAGTCCCGTGAGTGGGGGGGATACGCAGTATTTT. Encoded protein: CASSPVSGGDTQYF.

The chain joins TRBV5-5 to TRBJ1-5; D is possibly TRBD1 (5 bases). Per the germline V gene, CDR1 is SGHKS and CDR2 is YYEKEE (reference sequence). This CDR3 contains 14 residues. V gave up 5 bases and J gave up 9 bases, with 18 bases separating them. The CDR3 sequence is CASRQGGIVGPQHF. CDR3 nucleotides: TGTGCCAGCAGGCAGGGCGGCATAGTGGGGCCCCAGCATTTT.

This clone was counted a single time. Distinct nucleotide sequences in the sample also encode this CDR3. V is TRBV7-9 and J is TRBJ1-1; no reliable D call. Trimming pared 0 bases from V and 1 base from J, leaving 6 bases between. Germline lookup yields CDR1 SEHNR and CDR2 FQNEAQ (reference sequence). The CDR3 covers 14 residues. CDR3 nucleotide sequence: TGTGCCAGCAGCTTAGCGACCGGGAACACTGAAGCTTTCTTT. Translation: CASSLATGNTEAFF.

The V gene is TRBV7-8, the J gene TRBJ1-1; weak D call: TRBD1 (6 bases). Trimming pared 1 base from V and 0 bases from J, leaving 12 bases between. Germline V gene lookup returns CDR1 SGHVS and CDR2 FQNEAQ. This CDR3 has 16 residues. As DNA, the CDR3 is TGTGCCAGCAGCTTAGTACGGGGGCCCATGAACACTGAAGCTTTCTTT. Translation gives CASSLVRGPMNTEAFF.

V usage is TRBV4-1 and J usage is TRBJ2-2; TRBD1 matches 10 bases. With V trimmed by 5 bases and J by 7 bases, 13 bases remained unmatched. This CDR3 spans 17 amino acids. The V gene's germline CDR1 is MGHRA and CDR2 YSYEKL. CDR3 sequence (DNA): TGCGCCAGCAGCTACCCCTTTCGACAGGGGGCGGGCGGGGAGCTGTTTTTT. Translating gives CASSYPFRQGAGGELFF.

The CDR3 loop is CASSLDLAINGELFF. CDR3 DNA: TGCGCCAGCAGCTTGGATCTAGCGATCAACGGGGAGCTGTTTTTT. This sequence joins TRBV5-1 and TRBJ2-2; D is perhaps TRBD2 (6 bases). CDR3 size: 15 residues. Trimming stripped 0 bases from V and 7 bases from J, with 13 bases between. The germline V gene encodes CDR1 SGHRS and CDR2 YFSETQ.

This clone was detected only a few times. This chain connects TRBV5-6 to TRBJ2-7, with TRBD1 matching 8 bases. The germline CDR1 and CDR2 sequences are SGHDT and YYEEEE. The CDR3 is 12 amino acids. J gave up 7 bases and V 0 bases, and 0 bases lay outside the gene matches. The CDR3 sequence is CASSLGDREQYF. The CDR3 coding sequence is TGTGCCAGCAGCTTGGGGGACAGGGAGCAGTACTTC.